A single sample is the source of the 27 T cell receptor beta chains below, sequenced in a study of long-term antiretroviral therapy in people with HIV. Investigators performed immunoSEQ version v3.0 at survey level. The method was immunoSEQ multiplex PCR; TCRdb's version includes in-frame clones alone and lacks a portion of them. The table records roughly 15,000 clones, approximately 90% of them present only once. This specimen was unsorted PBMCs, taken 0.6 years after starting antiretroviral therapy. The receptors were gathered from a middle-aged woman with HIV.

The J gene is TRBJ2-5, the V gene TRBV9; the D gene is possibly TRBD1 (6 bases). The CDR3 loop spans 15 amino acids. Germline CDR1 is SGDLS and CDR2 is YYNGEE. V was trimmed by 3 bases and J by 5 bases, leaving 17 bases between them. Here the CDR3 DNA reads TGTGCCAGCAGCGATGGGGGACATATGGTCGAGACCCAGTACTTC. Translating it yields CASSDGGHMVETQYF.

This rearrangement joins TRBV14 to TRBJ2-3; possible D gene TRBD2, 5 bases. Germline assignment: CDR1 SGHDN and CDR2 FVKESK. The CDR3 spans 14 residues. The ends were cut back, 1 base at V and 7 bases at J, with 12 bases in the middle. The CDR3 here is CASSQGASIYTQYF. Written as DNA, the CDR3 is TGTGCCAGCAGCCAAGGAGCTAGCATTTATACGCAGTATTTT. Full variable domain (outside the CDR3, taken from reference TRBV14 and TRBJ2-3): EAGVTQFPSHSVIEKGQTVTLRCDPISGHDNLYWYRRVMGKEIKFLLHFVKESKQDESGMPNNRFLAERTGGTYSTLKVQPAELEDSGVYFCASSQGASIYTQYFGPGTRLTVL.

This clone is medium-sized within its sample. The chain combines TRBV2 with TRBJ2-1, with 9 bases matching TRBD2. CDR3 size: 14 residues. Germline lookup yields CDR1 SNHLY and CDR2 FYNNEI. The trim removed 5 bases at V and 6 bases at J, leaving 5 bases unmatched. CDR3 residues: CASSLAGAINEQFF. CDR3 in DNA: TGTGCCAGCAGTTTAGCGGGGGCCATCAATGAGCAGTTCTTC.

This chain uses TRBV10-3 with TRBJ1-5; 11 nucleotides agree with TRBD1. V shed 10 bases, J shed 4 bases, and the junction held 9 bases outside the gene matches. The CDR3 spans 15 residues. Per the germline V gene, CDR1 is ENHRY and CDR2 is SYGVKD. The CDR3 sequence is CASSLGQGVNQPQHF. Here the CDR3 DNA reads TGTGCCAGCTCCTTGGGACAGGGGGTTAATCAGCCCCAGCATTTT.

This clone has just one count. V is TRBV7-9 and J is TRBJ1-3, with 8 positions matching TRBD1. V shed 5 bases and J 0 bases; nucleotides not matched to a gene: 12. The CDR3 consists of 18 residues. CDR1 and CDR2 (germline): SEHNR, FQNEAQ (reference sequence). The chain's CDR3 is CASSTRTGFGSSGNTIYF. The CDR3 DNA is TGTGCCAGCAGCACCCGGACAGGGTTTGGGAGCTCTGGAAACACCATATATTTT.

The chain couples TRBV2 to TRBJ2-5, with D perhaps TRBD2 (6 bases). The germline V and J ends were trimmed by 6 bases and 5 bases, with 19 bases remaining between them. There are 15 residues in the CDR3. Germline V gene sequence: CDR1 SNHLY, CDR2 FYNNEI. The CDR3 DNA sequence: TGTGCCAGCAGCTTTACCTCGGGGGTGGAGGAGACCCAGTACTTC. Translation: CASSFTSGVEETQYF.

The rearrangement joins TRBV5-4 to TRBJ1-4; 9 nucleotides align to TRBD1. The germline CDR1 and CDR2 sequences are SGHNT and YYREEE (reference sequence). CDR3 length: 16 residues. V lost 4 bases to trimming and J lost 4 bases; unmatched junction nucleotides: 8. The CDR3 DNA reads TGTGCCAGCAGCCCCGCAGTGGGACAGGGTAATGAAAAACTGTTTTTT. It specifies CASSPAVGQGNEKLFF.

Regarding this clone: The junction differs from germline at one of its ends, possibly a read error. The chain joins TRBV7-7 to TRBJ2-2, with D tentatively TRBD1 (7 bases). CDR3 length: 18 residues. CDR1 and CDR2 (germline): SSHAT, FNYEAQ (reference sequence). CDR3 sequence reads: CASSPSPETGRRTGELFF. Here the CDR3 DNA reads TGTGCTAGCAGCCCTAGCCCTGAGACAGGGAGGAGAACCGGGGAGCTGTTTTTT.

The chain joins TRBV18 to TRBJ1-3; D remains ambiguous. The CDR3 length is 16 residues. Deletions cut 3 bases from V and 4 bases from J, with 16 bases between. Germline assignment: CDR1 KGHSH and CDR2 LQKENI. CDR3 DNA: TGTGCCAGCTCACCGACGGCCGGGATGAGCGGAAACACCATATATTTT. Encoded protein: CASSPTAGMSGNTIYF.

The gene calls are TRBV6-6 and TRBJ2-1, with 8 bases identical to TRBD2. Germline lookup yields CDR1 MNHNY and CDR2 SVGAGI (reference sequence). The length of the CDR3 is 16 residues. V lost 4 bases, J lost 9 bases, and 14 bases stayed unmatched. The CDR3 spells CASSSLGAGGSIEQFF. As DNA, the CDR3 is TGTGCCAGCAGTTCCCTAGGGGCGGGGGGTTCAATTGAGCAGTTCTTC.

The CDR3 sequence is CASSPDTNYGYTF. CDR3 DNA sequence: TGTGCCAGCAGCCCGGACACTAACTATGGCTACACCTTC. The chain links TRBV11-2 to TRBJ1-2; maybe TRBD1 (5 bases). Germline lookup yields CDR1 SGHAT and CDR2 FQNNGV. The CDR3 totals 13 residues. V lost 5 bases, J lost 0 bases, and 7 bases lay in between.

CDR3 sequence: CASSLTPGNTEAFF. In DNA, the CDR3 is TGCGCCAGCAGCCTAACACCGGGGAACACTGAAGCTTTCTTT. The V and J genes are TRBV4-3 and TRBJ1-1; D uncertain. The CDR3 is 14 residues long. CDR1 and CDR2 from the germline V gene are LGHNA and YSLEER. Trimming cost V 4 bases and J 1 base, with 10 bases left between them.

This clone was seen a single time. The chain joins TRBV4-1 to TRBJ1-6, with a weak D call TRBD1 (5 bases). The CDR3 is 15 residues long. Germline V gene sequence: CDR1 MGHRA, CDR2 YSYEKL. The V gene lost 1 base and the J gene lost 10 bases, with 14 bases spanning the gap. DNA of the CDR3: TGCGCCAGCAGCCAAGCTCTCAGGGCAGACTCACCCCTCCACTTT. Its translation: CASSQALRADSPLHF.

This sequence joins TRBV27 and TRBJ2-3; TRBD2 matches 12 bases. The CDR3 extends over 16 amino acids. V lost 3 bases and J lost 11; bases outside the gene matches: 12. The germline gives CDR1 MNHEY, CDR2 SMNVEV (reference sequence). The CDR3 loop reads CASSLGLAGGSYMQYF. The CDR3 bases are TGTGCCAGCAGTTTGGGGCTAGCGGGGGGGTCTTATATGCAGTATTTT.

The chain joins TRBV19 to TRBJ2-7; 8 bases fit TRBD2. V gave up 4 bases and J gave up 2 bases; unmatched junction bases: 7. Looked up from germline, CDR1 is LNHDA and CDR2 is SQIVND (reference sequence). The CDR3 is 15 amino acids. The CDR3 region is CASSRGSGEAYEQYF. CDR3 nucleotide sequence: TGTGCCAGTAGTAGAGGTAGCGGGGAAGCCTACGAGCAGTACTTC.

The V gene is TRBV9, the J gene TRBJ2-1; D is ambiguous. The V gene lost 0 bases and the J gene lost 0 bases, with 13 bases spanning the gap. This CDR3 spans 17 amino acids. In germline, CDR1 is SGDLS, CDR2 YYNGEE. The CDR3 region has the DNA TGTGCCAGCAGCGTAGGAGGCGGCGCTAGCTCCTACAATGAGCAGTTCTTC. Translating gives CASSVGGGASSYNEQFF. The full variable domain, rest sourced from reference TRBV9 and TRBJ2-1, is DSGVTQTPKHLITATGQRVTLRCSPRSGDLSVYWYQQSLDQGLQFLIQYYNGEERAKGNILERFSAQQFPDLHSELNLSSLELGDSALYFCASSVGGGASSYNEQFFGPGTRLTVL.

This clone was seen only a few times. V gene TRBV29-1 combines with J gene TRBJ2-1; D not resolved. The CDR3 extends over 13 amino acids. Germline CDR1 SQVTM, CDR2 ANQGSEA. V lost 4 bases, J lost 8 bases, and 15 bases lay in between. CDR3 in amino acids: CSVVPGRADEQFF. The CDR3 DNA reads TGCAGCGTTGTTCCAGGCAGAGCCGATGAGCAGTTCTTC.

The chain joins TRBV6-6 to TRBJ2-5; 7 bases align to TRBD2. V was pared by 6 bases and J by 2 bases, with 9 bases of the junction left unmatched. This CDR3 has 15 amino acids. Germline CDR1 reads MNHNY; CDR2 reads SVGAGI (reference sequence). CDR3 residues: CASRGAGESQETQYF. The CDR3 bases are TGTGCCAGCAGAGGGGCGGGGGAATCGCAAGAGACCCAGTACTTC.

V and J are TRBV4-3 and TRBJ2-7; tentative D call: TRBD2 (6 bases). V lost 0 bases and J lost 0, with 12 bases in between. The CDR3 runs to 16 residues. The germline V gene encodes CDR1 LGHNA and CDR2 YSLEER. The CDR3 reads CASSQEAGRSSYEQYF. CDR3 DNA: TGCGCCAGCAGCCAAGAGGCGGGACGGAGCTCCTACGAGCAGTACTTC.

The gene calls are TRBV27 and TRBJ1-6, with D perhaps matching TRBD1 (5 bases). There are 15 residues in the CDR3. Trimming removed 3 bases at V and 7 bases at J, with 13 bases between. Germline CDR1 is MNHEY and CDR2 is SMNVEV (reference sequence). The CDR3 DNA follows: TGTGCCAGCAGTTTCAGGGTCCCGAGCAATTCACCCCTCCACTTT. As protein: CASSFRVPSNSPLHF.

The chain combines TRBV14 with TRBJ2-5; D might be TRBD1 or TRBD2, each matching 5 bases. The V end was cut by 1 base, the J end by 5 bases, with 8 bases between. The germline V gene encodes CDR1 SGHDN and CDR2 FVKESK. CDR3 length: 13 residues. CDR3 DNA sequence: TGTGCCAGCAGCCAAGGGGGGTTGGAGACCCAGTACTTC. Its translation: CASSQGGLETQYF.

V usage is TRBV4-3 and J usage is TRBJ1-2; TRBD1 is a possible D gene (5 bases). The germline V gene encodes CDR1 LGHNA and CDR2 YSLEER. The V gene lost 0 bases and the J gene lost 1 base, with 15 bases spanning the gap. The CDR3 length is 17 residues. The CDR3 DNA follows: TGCGCCAGCAGCCAAGATCGGTCAGGGTCCGTTAACTATGGCTACACCTTC. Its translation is CASSQDRSGSVNYGYTF.

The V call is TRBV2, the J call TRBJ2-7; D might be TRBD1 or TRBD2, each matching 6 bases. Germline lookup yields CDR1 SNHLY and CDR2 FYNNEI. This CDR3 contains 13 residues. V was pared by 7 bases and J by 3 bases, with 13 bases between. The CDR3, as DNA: TGTGCCAGCAATTGGGGGGCATTCTACGAGCAGTACTTC. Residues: CASNWGAFYEQYF.

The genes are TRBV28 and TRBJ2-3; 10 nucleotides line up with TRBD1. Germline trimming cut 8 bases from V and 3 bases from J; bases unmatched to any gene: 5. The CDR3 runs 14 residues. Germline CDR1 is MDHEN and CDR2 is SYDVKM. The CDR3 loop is CASQPGQGTDTQYF. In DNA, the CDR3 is TGTGCCAGCCAACCGGGACAGGGGACAGATACGCAGTATTTT. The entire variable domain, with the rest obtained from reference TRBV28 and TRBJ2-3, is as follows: DVKVTQSSRYLVKRTGEKVFLECVQDMDHENMFWYRQDPGLGLRLIYFSYDVKMKEKGDIPEGYSVSREKKERFSLILESASTNQTSMYLCASQPGQGTDTQYFGPGTRLTVL.

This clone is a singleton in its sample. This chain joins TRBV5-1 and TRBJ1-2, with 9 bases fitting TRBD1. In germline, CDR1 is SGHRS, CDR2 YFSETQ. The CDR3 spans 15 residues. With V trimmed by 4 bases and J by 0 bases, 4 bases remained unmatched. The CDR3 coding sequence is TGCGCCAGCAGCACGGGACAGGGATCTAACTATGGCTACACCTTC. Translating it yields CASSTGQGSNYGYTF.

CDR3 nucleotides: TGTGCCAGCAGCCCGGGACAGCCCTCCTACGAGCAGTACTTC. This gives the protein CASSPGQPSYEQYF. The chain employs TRBV11-2 and TRBJ2-7, with 7 bases aligning to TRBD1. CDR1 SGHAT and CDR2 FQNNGV come from the germline V gene. Germline trimming cut 5 bases from V and 0 bases from J; bases unmatched to any gene: 4. The CDR3 covers 14 residues.

The CDR3 region has the DNA TGTGCCAGCAGCTTAATCACAGGGGGTTACGTGGTTGGCTACACCTTC. Its protein is CASSLITGGYVVGYTF. The J gene is TRBJ1-2, the V gene TRBV5-6, with 8 bases aligning to TRBD1. Germline trimming cut 2 bases from V and 7 bases from J; bases unmatched to any gene: 13. This CDR3 contains 16 residues. Germline V CDR1 and CDR2: SGHDT, YYEEEE. The full variable domain, with the rest looked up from reference TRBV5-6 and TRBJ1-2, is DAGVTQSPTHLIKTRGQQVTLRCSPKSGHDTVSWYQQALGQGPQFIFQYYEEEERQRGNFPDRFSGHQFPNYSSELNVNALLLGDSALYLCASSLITGGYVVGYTFGSGTRLTVV.